This T cell receptor (beta chain) stems from a study of blood T cell repertoires in COVID-19. Looked up from germline, CDR1 is GTSNPN and CDR2 is SVGIG (reference sequence). This CDR3 spans 12 amino acids. V shed 5 bases, J shed 6 bases, and the junction held 1 base outside the gene matches. Clones were read by immunoSEQ multiplex PCR, and TCRdb kept only the in-frame ones, dropping some. The table shows over 100,000 clones, with around 86% occurring only once. The sequence derives from a man of 80 years or more with acute or convalescent COVID-19. J is TRBJ2-5 and V is TRBV30, with 12 bases matching TRBD2. The specimen sequenced was peripheral blood. CDR3 protein: CAWGLAGQTQYF. The CDR3 DNA sequence: TGTGCCTGGGGACTAGCGGGACAGACCCAGTACTTC.